This TCR beta chain was identified during a study of beta chain features in type 1 diabetes. Unmatched junction bases numbered 0, after V lost 1 base and J lost 3 bases. The germline V gene encodes CDR1 SGHRS and CDR2 YFSETQ. The CDR3 spans 13 residues. General study points: Moderately but significantly shorter TCRB CDR3s were found in Type 1 diabetes patients in all four CD4+ subsets. Insertion counts at VDJ junctions were lower in type 1 diabetes patients, who also showed more deletions there.

Points on this clone: What it recognizes is unknown. The same CDR3 also results from other DNA sequences found in this sample.

All of the isolated RNA was reverse transcribed, so expressed TCRB transcripts were sequenced. Profiling relied on immunoSEQ multiplex PCR, and the TCRdb table lists in-frame clones only, not all of them. This sample yields about 260,000 clones, of which over 20% are seen a single time; less than 0.03% belongs to the top ten. This TCR derives from a woman in her thirties or forties with type 1 diabetes. Sequencing was performed on naive CD4+ T cells from blood. The chain couples TRBV5-1 to TRBJ1-1, with 7 bases fitting TRBD1. Here the CDR3 reads CASSLTGDTEAFF. As DNA, the CDR3 is TGCGCCAGCAGCTTGACAGGGGACACTGAAGCTTTCTTT.